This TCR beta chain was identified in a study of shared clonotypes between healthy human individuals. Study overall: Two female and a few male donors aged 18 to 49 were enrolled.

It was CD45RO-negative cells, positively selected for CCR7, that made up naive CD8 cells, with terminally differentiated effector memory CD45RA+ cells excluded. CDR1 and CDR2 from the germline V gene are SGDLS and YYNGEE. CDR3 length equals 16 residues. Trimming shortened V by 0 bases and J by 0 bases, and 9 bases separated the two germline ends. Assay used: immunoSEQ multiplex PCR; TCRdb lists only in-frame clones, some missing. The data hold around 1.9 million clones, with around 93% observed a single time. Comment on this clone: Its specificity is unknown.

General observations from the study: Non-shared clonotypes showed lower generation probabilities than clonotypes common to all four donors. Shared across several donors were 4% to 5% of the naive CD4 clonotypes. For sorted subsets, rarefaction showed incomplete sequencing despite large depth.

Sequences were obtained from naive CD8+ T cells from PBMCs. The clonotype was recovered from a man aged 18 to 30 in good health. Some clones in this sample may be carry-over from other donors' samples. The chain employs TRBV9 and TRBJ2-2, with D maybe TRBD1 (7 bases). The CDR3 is CASSVARGANTGELFF. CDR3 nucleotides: TGTGCCAGCAGCGTAGCCAGGGGGGCGAACACCGGGGAGCTGTTTTTT.